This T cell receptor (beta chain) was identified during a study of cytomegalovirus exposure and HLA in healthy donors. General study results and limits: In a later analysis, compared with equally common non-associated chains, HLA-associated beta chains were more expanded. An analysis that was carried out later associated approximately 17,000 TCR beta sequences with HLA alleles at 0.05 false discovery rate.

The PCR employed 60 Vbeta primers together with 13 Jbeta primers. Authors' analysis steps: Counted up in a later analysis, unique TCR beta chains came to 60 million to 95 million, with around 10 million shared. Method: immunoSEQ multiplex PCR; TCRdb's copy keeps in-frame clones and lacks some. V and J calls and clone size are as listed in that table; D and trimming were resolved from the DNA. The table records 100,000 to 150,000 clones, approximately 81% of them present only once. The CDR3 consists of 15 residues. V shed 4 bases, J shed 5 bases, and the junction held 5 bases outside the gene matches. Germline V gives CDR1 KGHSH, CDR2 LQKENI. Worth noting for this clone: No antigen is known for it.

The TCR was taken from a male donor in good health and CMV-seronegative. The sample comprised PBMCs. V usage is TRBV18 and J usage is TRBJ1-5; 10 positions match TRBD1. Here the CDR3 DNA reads TGTGCCAGCTCACTTACCGGGACAGGGGATCAGCCCCAGCATTTT. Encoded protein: CASSLTGTGDQPQHF.